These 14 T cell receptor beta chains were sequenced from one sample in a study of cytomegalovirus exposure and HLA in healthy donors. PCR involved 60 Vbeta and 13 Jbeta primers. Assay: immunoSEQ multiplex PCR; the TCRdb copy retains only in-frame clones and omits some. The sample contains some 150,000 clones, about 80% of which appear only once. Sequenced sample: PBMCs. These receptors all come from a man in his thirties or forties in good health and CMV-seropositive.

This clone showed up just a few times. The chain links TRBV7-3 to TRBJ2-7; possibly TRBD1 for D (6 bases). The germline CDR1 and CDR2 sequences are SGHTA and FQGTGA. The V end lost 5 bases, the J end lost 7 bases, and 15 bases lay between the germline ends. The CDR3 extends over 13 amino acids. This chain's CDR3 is CASSTWTDSEQYF. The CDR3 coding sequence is TGTGCCAGCAGCACCTGGACAGATAGTGAGCAGTACTTC.

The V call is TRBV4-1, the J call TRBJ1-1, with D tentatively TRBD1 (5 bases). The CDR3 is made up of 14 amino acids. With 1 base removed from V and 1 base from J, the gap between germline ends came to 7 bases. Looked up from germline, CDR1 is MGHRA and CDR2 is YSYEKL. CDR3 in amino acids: CASSQVGANTEAFF. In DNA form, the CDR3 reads TGCGCCAGCAGCCAAGTAGGGGCGAACACTGAAGCTTTCTTT.

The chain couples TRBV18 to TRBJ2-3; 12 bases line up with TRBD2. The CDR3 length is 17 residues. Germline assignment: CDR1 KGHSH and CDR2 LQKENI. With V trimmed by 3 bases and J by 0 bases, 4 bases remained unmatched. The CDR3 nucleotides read TGTGCCAGCTCACCCGGGACTAGCGGGTCGAGCACAGATACGCAGTATTTT. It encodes CASSPGTSGSSTDTQYF.

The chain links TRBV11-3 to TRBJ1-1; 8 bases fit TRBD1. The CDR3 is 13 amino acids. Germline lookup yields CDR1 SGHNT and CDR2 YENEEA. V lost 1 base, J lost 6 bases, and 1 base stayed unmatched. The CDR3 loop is CASSLGQGSEAFF. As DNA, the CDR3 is TGTGCCAGCAGCTTAGGACAGGGGTCTGAAGCTTTCTTT. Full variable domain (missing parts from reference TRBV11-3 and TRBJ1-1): EAGVVQSPRYKIIEKKQPVAFWCNPISGHNTLYWYLQNLGQGPELLIRYENEEAVDDSQLPKDRFSAERLKGVDSTLKIQPAELGDSAVYLCASSLGQGSEAFFGQGTRLTVV.

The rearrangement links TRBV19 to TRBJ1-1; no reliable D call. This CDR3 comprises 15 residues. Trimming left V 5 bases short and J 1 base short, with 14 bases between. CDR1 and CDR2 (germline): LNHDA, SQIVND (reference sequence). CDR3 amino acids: CASSEGMGWNTEAFF. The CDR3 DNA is TGTGCCAGTAGTGAGGGCATGGGTTGGAACACTGAAGCTTTCTTT.

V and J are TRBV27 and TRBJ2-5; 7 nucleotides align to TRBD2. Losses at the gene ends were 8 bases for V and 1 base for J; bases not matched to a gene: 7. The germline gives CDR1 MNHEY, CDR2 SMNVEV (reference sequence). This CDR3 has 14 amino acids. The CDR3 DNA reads TGTGCCAGCTGGGGGGGGAGGGGCCAAGAGACCCAGTACTTC. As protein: CASWGGRGQETQYF.

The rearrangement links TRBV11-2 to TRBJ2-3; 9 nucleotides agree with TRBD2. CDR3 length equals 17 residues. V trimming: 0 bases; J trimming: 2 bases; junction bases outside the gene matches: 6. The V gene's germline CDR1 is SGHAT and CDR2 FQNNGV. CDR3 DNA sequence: TGTGCCAGCAGCTTAGACTTAGCGGGGGCCTCCACAGATACGCAGTATTTT. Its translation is CASSLDLAGASTDTQYF.

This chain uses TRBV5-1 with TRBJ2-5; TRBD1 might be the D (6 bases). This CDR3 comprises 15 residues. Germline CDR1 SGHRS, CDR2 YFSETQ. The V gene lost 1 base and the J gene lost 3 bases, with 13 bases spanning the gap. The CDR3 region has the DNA TGCGCCAGCAGCTTGCCCGCGACAGGAGAAGAGACCCAGTACTTC. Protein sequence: CASSLPATGEETQYF.

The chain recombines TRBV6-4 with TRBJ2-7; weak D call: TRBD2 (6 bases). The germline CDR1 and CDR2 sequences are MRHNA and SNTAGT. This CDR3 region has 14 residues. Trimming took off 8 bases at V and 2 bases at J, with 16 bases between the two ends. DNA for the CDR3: TGTGCCAGCGCACTAGCACCGCGAACCTACGAGCAGTACTTC. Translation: CASALAPRTYEQYF.

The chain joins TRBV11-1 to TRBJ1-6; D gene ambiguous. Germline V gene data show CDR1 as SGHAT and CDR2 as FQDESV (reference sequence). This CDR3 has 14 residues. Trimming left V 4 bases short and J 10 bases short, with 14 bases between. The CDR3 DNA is TGTGCCAGCAGCTCCAACTATCTTCGGTCACCCCTCCACTTT. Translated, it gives CASSSNYLRSPLHF.

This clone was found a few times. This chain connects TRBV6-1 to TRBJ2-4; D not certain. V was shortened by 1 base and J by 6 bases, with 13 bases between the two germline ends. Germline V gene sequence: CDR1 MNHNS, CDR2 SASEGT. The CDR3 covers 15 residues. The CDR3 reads CASSEGAGWPNIQYF. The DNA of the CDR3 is TGTGCCAGCAGTGAAGGGGCAGGTTGGCCAAACATTCAGTACTTC.

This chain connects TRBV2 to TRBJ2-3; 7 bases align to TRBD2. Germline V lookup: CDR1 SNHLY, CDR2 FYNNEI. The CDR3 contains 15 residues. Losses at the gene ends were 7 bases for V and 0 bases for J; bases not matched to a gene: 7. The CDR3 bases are TGTGCCAGCACCGACGGGGGGAGGAGCACAGATACGCAGTATTTT. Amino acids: CASTDGGRSTDTQYF.

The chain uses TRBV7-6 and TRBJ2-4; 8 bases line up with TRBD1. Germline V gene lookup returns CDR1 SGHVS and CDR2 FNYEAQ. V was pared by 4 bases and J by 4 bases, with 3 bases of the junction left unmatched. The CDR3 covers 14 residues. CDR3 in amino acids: CASSSRQGKNIQYF. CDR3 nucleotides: TGTGCCAGCAGCTCCAGACAGGGGAAAAACATTCAGTACTTC.

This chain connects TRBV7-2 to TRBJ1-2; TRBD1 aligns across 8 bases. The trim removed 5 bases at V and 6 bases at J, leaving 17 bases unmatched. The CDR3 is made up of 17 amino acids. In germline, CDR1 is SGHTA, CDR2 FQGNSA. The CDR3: CASSRPGTGGNRDGYTF. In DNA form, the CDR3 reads TGTGCCAGCAGCAGGCCCGGGACAGGTGGGAATCGAGATGGCTACACCTTC.